Listed here are 25 T cell receptor beta chains from one sample, sequenced in a study of OX40 agonist ivuxolimab in advanced cancers. Assay: immunoSEQ multiplex PCR; the TCRdb copy retains only in-frame clones and omits some. The data hold tens of thousands of clones, with more than 75% observed a single time. Sequencing used CD4+ or CD8+ T cells sorted from blood, obtained in a trial of the OX40 agonist ivuxolimab. These receptors all come from an adult with an advanced solid tumor such as melanoma, head and neck, liver or kidney cancer.

This rearrangement joins TRBV4-1 to TRBJ2-1; 8 nucleotides line up with TRBD1. The CDR3 is 19 residues long. Germline CDR1 and CDR2: MGHRA and YSYEKL. V shed 2 bases, J shed 4 bases, and the junction held 16 bases outside the gene matches. CDR3 loop: CASSQRWGTGAEIYNEQFF. DNA for the CDR3: TGCGCCAGCAGCCAAAGGTGGGGGACAGGAGCAGAGATTTACAATGAGCAGTTCTTC.

The rearrangement links TRBV2 to TRBJ1-2; D is undetermined. Trimming stripped 3 bases from V and 4 bases from J, with 15 bases between. This CDR3 region has 15 residues. Germline CDR1 and CDR2: SNHLY and FYNNEI. CDR3 sequence (DNA): TGTGCCAGCAGTGAGAGGTCACAGACCCTCTATGGCTACACCTTC. It codes for CASSERSQTLYGYTF.

This clone has only one observation. The CDR3 DNA reads TGTGCCAGCAGTTTACCTGGGCCTTATCAGCCCCAGCATTTT. This encodes CASSLPGPYQPQHF. The chain is built from TRBV28 and TRBJ1-5; D is uncertain. The CDR3 is 14 amino acids. Deletions cut 2 bases from V and 5 bases from J, with 10 bases between. Germline CDR1 is MDHEN and CDR2 is SYDVKM.

The chain joins TRBV5-1 to TRBJ2-7; D unresolved. The length of the CDR3 is 15 residues. The V end lost 0 bases, the J end lost 3 bases, and 13 bases lay between the germline ends. Germline-derived CDR1 and CDR2 are SGHRS and YFSETQ. The CDR3 here is CASSLGLLFNYEQYF. CDR3 nucleotide sequence: TGCGCCAGCAGCTTGGGACTGCTTTTCAACTACGAGCAGTACTTC.

The chain couples TRBV12-5 to TRBJ2-2, with 8 bases matching TRBD1. Germline V gives CDR1 LGHNT, CDR2 FRNRAP. The CDR3 length is 15 residues. After removal of 8 bases from V and 5 bases from J, the junction contained 10 bases not matched to a gene. The CDR3 protein is CASPGQGAITGELFF. The CDR3 DNA sequence: TGTGCTAGTCCCGGCCAGGGGGCGATAACCGGGGAGCTGTTTTTT.

This rearrangement joins TRBV12-2 to TRBJ2-2; TRBD1, the table's D call, was not compared with the DNA. TRBV12-2 is noted as a pseudogene. This CDR3 region has 17 residues. CDR3 protein: CASRLALRDSYTGELFF. DNA of the CDR3: TGTGCAAGTCGCTTAGCGCTTCGGGACAGTTACACCGGGGAGCTGTTTTTT.

The rearrangement joins TRBV6-5 to TRBJ1-2; 7 positions match TRBD1. From germline, CDR1 is MNHEY and CDR2 SVGAGI. The V gene end was trimmed by 5 bases and the J gene end by 8 bases; junction bases not matched to a gene: 8. The CDR3 covers 13 residues. CDR3 sequence: CASSRDSYSGYTF. DNA for the CDR3: TGTGCCAGCAGTCGGGACAGCTATAGCGGCTACACCTTC.

This chain links TRBV29-1 with TRBJ2-3; 13 bases match TRBD2. The trim removed 4 bases at V and 5 bases at J, leaving 12 bases unmatched. This CDR3 spans 17 amino acids. Germline loops: CDR1 SQVTM, CDR2 ANQGSEA. The CDR3 spells CSVAETGTSGKRDTQYF. The CDR3 nucleotides are TGCAGCGTTGCAGAAACCGGGACTAGCGGGAAAAGAGATACGCAGTATTTT.

This clone occurred a few times. This chain links TRBV19 with TRBJ1-5; D ambiguous. Deletions cut 6 bases from V and 2 bases from J, with 8 bases between. The CDR3 runs to 13 residues. Germline V gene data show CDR1 as LNHDA and CDR2 as SQIVND (reference sequence). CDR3 sequence reads: CASSQGRNQPQHF. The CDR3 DNA follows: TGTGCCAGTAGCCAAGGACGCAATCAGCCCCAGCATTTT.

This chain joins TRBV18 and TRBJ2-5; the D is unclear. V was clipped by 2 bases and J by 0 bases, with 7 bases between them. The germline gives CDR1 KGHSH, CDR2 LQKENI. This CDR3 comprises 14 residues. Here the CDR3 reads CASSPSGYQETQYF. Written as DNA, the CDR3 is TGTGCCAGCTCACCATCCGGGTACCAAGAGACCCAGTACTTC.

CDR3 protein: CASSLAFPEETQYF. The CDR3 region has the DNA TGTGCCAGCAGCCTAGCTTTCCCCGAAGAGACCCAGTACTTC. The chain has TRBV11-2 and TRBJ2-5; possible D gene TRBD2, 5 bases. There are 14 residues in the CDR3. Trimming removed 5 bases at V and 3 bases at J, with 13 bases between. CDR1 and CDR2 from the germline V gene are SGHAT and FQNNGV.

The rearrangement uses TRBV11-3 and TRBJ1-1; D ambiguous. Germline assignment: CDR1 SGHNT and CDR2 YENEEA. Deletions cut 4 bases from V and 7 bases from J, with 10 bases between. The CDR3 totals 12 residues. The CDR3 sequence: CASSSPTDEAFF. Here the CDR3 DNA reads TGTGCCAGCAGCTCCCCCACGGATGAAGCTTTCTTT.

The chain carries TRBV18 and TRBJ2-1; D tentatively reads TRBD1 or TRBD2 (5 bases each). V shed 8 bases and J shed 0 bases, with 11 bases lying between them. Germline V CDR1 and CDR2: KGHSH, LQKENI. The CDR3 extends over 14 amino acids. The CDR3 bases are TGTGCCAGCGCCAGGGAGAGCTCCTACAATGAGCAGTTCTTC. This gives the protein CASARESSYNEQFF. The whole variable domain, remainder taken from reference TRBV18 and TRBJ2-1, is NAGVMQNPRHLVRRRGQEARLRCSPMKGHSHVYWYRQLPEEGLKFMVYLQKENIIDESGMPKERFSAEFPKEGPSILRIQQVVRGDSAAYFCASARESSYNEQFFGPGTRLTVL.

V usage is TRBV7-2 and J usage is TRBJ2-3; 8 nucleotides match TRBD2. CDR1 is SGHTA, CDR2 FQGNSA, per germline. Losses at the gene ends were 5 bases for V and 3 bases for J; bases not matched to a gene: 4. The CDR3 loop spans 14 amino acids. CDR3 region: CASSPRGGTDTQYF. The CDR3 DNA sequence: TGTGCCAGCAGCCCTCGGGGGGGGACAGATACGCAGTATTTT.

This clone appeared a few times. The chain carries TRBV5-1 and TRBJ2-6; D is uncertain. CDR3 length: 16 residues. Germline lookup yields CDR1 SGHRS and CDR2 YFSETQ. V gave up 0 bases and J gave up 0 bases, with 7 bases separating them. The DNA for the CDR3 is TGCGCCAGCAGCTTGGGGGATTACTCTGGGGCCAACGTCCTGACTTTC. Translation: CASSLGDYSGANVLTF.

This clone was picked up a small number of times. The V gene is TRBV5-6, the J gene TRBJ2-5; D not certain. The germline V and J ends were trimmed by 1 base and 4 bases, with 11 bases remaining between them. This CDR3 is 14 amino acids long. The germline CDR1 and CDR2 sequences are SGHDT and YYEEEE. CDR3 nucleotides: TGTGCCAGCAGCTTGCTCGCGGACCCAGAGACCCAGTACTTC. It is translated as CASSLLADPETQYF. Supplemented by reference TRBV5-6 and TRBJ2-5, the full variable domain reads DAGVTQSPTHLIKTRGQQVTLRCSPKSGHDTVSWYQQALGQGPQFIFQYYEEEERQRGNFPDRFSGHQFPNYSSELNVNALLLGDSALYLCASSLLADPETQYFGPGTRLLVL.

V gene TRBV4-1 combines with J gene TRBJ1-6, with D unresolved. This CDR3 comprises 15 residues. Germline CDR1 is MGHRA and CDR2 is YSYEKL. Trimming took off 4 bases at V and 0 bases at J, with 7 bases between the two ends. CDR3 bases: TGCGCCAGCAGCCCAGGAAGCTCCTATAATTCACCCCTCCACTTT. Amino acid sequence: CASSPGSSYNSPLHF.

A note on this clone: Mismatch with germline at one junction end may stem from a read error. The chain combines TRBV7-2 with TRBJ1-3; no firm D call. The CDR3 contains 19 residues. Germline values: CDR1 SGHTA, CDR2 FQGNSA. The CDR3 is CASSLAGRAGLGPGNTIYF. Here the CDR3 DNA reads TGTGCCAGCAGCCTAGCCGGACGGGCTGGCCTTGGCCCCGGAAACACCATATATTTT.

This chain links TRBV15 with TRBJ1-2; D is unresolved. This CDR3 has 15 residues. Germline V gene sequence: CDR1 LNHNV, CDR2 YYDKDF (reference sequence). V was trimmed by 0 bases and J by 4 bases, leaving 12 bases between them. CDR3 in DNA: TGTGCCACCAGCAGAGATAGGACGGGAATCTATGGCTACACCTTC. This encodes CATSRDRTGIYGYTF. The full variable domain, rest sourced from reference TRBV15 and TRBJ1-2, is DAMVIQNPRYQVTQFGKPVTLSCSQTLNHNVMYWYQQKSSQAPKLLFHYYDKDFNNEADTPDNFQSRRPNTSFCFLDIRSPGLGDTAMYLCATSRDRTGIYGYTFGSGTRLTVV.

V usage is TRBV23-1 and J usage is TRBJ2-7, with D possibly TRBD2 on 6 matching bases. TRBV23-1 is placed among ORFs of uncertain function. The V end lost 0 bases, the J end lost 0 bases, and 18 bases lay between the germline ends. There are 18 residues in the CDR3. The CDR3: CASSQSIIRRGNSYEQYF. The CDR3 DNA reads TGCGCCAGCAGTCAATCAATAATAAGGCGGGGCAACTCCTACGAGCAGTACTTC.

This chain joins TRBV6-5 and TRBJ1-4, with D tentatively TRBD1 (6 bases). V was shortened by 5 bases and J by 4 bases, with 11 bases between the two germline ends. Germline V gene data show CDR1 as MNHEY and CDR2 as SVGAGI. This CDR3 comprises 14 residues. Here the CDR3 reads CASSKGHRNEKLFF. Here the CDR3 DNA reads TGTGCCAGCAGTAAGGGACATCGTAATGAAAAACTGTTTTTT.

This chain joins TRBV2 and TRBJ2-3; D possibly corresponds to TRBD2 (6 bases). V dropped 5 bases and J dropped 3 bases, with 9 bases sitting between them. This CDR3 comprises 13 residues. Germline V gene lookup returns CDR1 SNHLY and CDR2 FYNNEI. CDR3 region: CASSPRGTDTQYF. The CDR3 DNA reads TGTGCCAGCAGTCCGCGGGGAACAGATACGCAGTATTTT.

The chain couples TRBV28 to TRBJ1-4; D uncertain. CDR1 and CDR2 from the germline V gene are MDHEN and SYDVKM. This CDR3 has 13 amino acids. V was pared by 3 bases and J by 10 bases, with 12 bases between. The CDR3 DNA follows: TGTGCCAGCAGTTTGGTCGGCCCTGCAAAACTGTTTTTT. Translating it yields CASSLVGPAKLFF.

This clone appeared a single time. The V call is TRBV20-1, the J call TRBJ2-7, with a weak D call TRBD1 (5 bases). The CDR3 covers 10 residues. V lost 6 bases, J lost 3 bases, and 6 bases lay in between. Germline values: CDR1 DFQATT, CDR2 SNEGSKA (reference sequence). CDR3 sequence reads: CSATVYEQYF. The CDR3 bases are TGCAGTGCGACAGTCTACGAGCAGTACTTC.

This clone was detected only a few times. The V gene is TRBV18, the J gene TRBJ2-1, with D uncertain. Germline CDR1 and CDR2: KGHSH and LQKENI. There are 15 residues in the CDR3. V gave up 3 bases and J gave up 1 base, with 10 bases separating them. The CDR3 DNA is TGTGCCAGCTCACCCAGTACCCAATCCTACAATGAGCAGTTCTTC. It is translated as CASSPSTQSYNEQFF.